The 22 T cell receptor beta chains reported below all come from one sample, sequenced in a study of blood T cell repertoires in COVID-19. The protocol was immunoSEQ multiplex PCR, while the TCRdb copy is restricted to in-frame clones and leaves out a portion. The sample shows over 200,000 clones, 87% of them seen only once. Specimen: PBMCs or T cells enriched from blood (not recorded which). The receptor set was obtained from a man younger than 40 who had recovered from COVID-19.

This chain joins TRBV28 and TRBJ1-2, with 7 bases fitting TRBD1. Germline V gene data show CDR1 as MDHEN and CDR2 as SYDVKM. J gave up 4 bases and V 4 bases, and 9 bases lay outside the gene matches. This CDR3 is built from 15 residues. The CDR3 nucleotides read TGTGCCAGCAGTTCATATGCGGGACAGCCCTATGGCTACACCTTC. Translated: CASSSYAGQPYGYTF.

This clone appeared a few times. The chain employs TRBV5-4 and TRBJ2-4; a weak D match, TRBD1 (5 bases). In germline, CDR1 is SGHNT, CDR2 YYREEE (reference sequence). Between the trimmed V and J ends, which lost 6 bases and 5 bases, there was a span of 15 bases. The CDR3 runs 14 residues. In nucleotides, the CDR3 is TGTGCCAGCAACCGGAGCAGGGCCCAAAACATTCAGTACTTC. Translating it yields CASNRSRAQNIQYF.

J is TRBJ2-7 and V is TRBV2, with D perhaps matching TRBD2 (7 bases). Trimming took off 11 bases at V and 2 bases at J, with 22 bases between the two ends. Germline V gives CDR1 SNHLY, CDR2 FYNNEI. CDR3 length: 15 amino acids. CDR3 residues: CASSARGTRTYEQYF. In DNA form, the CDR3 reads TGTGCCTCCTCCGCGCGGGGGACAAGAACCTACGAGCAGTACTTC.

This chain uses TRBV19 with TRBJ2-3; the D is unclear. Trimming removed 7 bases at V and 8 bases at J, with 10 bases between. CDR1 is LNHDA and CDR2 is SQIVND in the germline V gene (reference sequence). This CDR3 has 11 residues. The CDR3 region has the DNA TGTGCCAGTACATCGTGGAGTACGCAGTATTTT. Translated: CASTSWSTQYF.

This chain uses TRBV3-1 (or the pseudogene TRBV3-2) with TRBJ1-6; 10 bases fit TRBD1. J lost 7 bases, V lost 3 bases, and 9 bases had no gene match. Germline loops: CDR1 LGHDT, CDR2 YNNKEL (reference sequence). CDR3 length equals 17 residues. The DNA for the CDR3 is TGTGCCAGCAGCCACCGACCGGGACAGGGGAGAAATTCACCCCTCCACTTT. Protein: CASSHRPGQGRNSPLHF.

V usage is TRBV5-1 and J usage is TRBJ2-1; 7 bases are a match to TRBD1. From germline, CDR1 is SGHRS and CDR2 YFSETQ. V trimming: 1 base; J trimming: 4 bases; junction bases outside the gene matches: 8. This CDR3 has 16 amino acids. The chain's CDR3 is CASSLSEGAGYNEQFF. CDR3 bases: TGCGCCAGCAGCTTGAGTGAGGGGGCTGGTTACAATGAGCAGTTCTTC.

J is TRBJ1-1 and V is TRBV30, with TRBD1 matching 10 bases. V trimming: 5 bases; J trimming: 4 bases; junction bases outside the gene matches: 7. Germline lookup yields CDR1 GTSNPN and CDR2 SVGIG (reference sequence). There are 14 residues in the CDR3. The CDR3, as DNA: TGTGCCTGGGGGCGGGGACAGGGGTTCACTGAAGCTTTCTTT. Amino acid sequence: CAWGRGQGFTEAFF.

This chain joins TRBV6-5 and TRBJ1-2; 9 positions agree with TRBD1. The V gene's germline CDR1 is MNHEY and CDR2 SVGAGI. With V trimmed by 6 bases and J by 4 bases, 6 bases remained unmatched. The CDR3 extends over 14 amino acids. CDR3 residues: CASRIGQGIYGYTF. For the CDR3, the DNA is TGTGCCAGCAGAATTGGACAGGGGATCTATGGCTACACCTTC.

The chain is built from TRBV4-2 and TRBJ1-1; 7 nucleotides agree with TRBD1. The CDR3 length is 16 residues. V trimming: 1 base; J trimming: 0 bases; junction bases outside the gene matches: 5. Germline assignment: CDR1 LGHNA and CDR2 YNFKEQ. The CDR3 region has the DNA TGTGCCAGCAGCCAAGCTGAGGGACAGATGAACACTGAAGCTTTCTTT. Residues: CASSQAEGQMNTEAFF.

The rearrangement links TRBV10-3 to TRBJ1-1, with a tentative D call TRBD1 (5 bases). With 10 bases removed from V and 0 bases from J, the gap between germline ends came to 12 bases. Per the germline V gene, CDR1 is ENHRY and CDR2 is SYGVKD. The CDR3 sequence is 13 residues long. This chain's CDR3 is CASETAMNTEAFF. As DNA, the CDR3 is TGTGCCAGCGAGACAGCAATGAACACTGAAGCTTTCTTT.

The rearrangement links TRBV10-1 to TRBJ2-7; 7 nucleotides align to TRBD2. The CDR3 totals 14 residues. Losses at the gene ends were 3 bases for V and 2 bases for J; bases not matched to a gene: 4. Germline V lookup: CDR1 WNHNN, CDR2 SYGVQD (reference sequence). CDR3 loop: CASSEAGNTYEQYF. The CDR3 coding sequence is TGCGCCAGCAGTGAAGCGGGAAATACCTACGAGCAGTACTTC.

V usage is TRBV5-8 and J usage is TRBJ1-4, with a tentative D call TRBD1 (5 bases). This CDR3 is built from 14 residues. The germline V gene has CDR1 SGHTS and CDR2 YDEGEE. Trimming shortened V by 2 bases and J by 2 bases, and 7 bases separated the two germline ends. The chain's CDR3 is CASSFRGTNEKLFF. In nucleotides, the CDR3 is TGTGCCAGCAGCTTTCGGGGGACTAATGAAAAACTGTTTTTT.

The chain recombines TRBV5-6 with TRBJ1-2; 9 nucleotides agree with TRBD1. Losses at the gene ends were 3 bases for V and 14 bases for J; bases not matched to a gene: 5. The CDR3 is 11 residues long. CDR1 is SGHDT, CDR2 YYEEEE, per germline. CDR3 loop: CASSWGQGKTF. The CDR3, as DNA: TGTGCCAGCAGCTGGGGACAGGGAAAGACCTTC.

The DNA for the CDR3 is TGTGCCAGTAGTATCGGGACTAGGGGGCCCTACGAGCAGTACTTC. Its translation is CASSIGTRGPYEQYF. The gene calls are TRBV19 and TRBJ2-7; weak D call: TRBD2 (8 bases). V was cut by 3 bases and J by 2 bases, with 14 bases left in between. Germline V gene data show CDR1 as LNHDA and CDR2 as SQIVND (reference sequence). The CDR3 runs to 15 residues.

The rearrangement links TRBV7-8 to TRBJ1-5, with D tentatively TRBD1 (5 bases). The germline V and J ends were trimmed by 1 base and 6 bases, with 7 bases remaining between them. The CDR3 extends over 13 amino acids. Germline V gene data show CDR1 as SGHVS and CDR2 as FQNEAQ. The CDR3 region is CASSLGGGQPQHF. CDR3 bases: TGTGCCAGCAGCTTAGGGGGGGGTCAGCCCCAGCATTTT.

The CDR3 reads CASSQRGSTDTQYF. Written as DNA, the CDR3 is TGTGCCAGCAGCCAGCGGGGAAGCACAGATACGCAGTATTTT. This chain uses TRBV3-1 (or the pseudogene TRBV3-2) with TRBJ2-3, with D maybe TRBD2 (6 bases). Trimming took 3 bases from V and 0 from J, leaving 7 bases between them. CDR1 is LGHDT and CDR2 is YNNKEL in the germline V gene (reference sequence). This CDR3 is built from 14 residues.

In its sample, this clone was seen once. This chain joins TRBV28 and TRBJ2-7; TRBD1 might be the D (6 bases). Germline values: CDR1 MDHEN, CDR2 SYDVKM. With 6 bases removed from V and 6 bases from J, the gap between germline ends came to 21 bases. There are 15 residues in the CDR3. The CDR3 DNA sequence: TGTGCCAGCAGAAGCCCCGGACAGTCCTTTGGCGAGCAGTACTTC. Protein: CASRSPGQSFGEQYF.

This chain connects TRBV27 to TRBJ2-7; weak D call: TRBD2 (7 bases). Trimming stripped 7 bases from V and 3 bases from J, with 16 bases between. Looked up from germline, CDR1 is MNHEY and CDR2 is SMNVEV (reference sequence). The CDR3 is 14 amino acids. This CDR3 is CASKGGGLDYEQYF. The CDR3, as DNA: TGTGCCAGCAAAGGGGGGGGTTTGGACTACGAGCAGTACTTC.

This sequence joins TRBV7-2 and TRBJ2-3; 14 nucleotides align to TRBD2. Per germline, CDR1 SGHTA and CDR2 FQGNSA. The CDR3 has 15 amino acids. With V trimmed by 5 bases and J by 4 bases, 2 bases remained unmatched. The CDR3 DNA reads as TGTGCCAGCAGCACGGGACTAGCGGGAGCAGATACGCAGTATTTT. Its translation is CASSTGLAGADTQYF.

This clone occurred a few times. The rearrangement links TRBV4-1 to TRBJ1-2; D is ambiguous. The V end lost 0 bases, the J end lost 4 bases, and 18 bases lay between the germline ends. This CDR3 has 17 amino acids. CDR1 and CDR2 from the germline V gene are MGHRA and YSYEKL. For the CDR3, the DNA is TGCGCCAGCAGCCAAGAGAGGCAACTCGGAGAGAGCTATGGCTACACCTTC. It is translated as CASSQERQLGESYGYTF.

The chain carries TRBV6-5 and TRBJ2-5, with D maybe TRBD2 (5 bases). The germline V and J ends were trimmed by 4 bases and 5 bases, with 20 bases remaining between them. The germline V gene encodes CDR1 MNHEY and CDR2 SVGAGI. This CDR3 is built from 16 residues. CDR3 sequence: CASSFFTGITRETQYF. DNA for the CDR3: TGTGCCAGCAGTTTTTTCACCGGGATAACAAGGGAGACCCAGTACTTC.

For the CDR3, the DNA is TGTGCCAGCAGCCAAGCAGGGGGCAGAGAAGCTTTCTTT. This translates into CASSQAGGREAFF. The V gene is TRBV3-1 (or the pseudogene TRBV3-2), the J gene TRBJ1-1; 8 positions match TRBD1. Trimming cost V 1 base and J 8 bases; bases outside gene matches: 3. The germline V gene encodes CDR1 LGHDT and CDR2 YNNKEL (reference sequence). The CDR3 length is 13 residues.